The clone carrying this T cell receptor (beta chain) was counted between two and nine times. Its antigen is not identified. The data were obtained in a study of beta chain features in type 1 diabetes. Across the study: Cell yields, gender and age were comparable in patients and healthy donors. General study findings and limits: The study found that naive, central memory and Treg TCRB repertoires appeared more similar in patients than in healthy donors. Shorter TCRB CDR3s, moderately but significantly so, were found in Type 1 diabetes patients in all four CD4+ subsets.

V lost 5 bases, J lost 5 bases, and 5 bases stayed unmatched. The CDR3 loop spans 14 amino acids. The germline gives CDR1 SGHAT, CDR2 FQNNGV. Reverse transcribing all isolated RNA meant expressed TCRB transcripts were sequenced. The method was immunoSEQ multiplex PCR; TCRdb's version includes in-frame clones alone and lacks a portion of them. The repertoire holds approximately 160,000 clones, about a tenth seen once, with roughly 0.5% in the top ten. The sequenced material came from central memory CD4+ T cells from blood. This clonotype was sampled from a man under 40 with type 1 diabetes. The chain combines TRBV11-2 with TRBJ2-7, with TRBD1 matching 11 bases. The CDR3 coding sequence is TGTGCCAGCAGCCGAACGGGACAGGGGGACGAGCAGTACTTC. Its protein product is CASSRTGQGDEQYF.